The sequence of this T cell receptor (beta chain) was determined in a study of neurological immune-mediated disorders. Findings and caveats of the study: The level of TCR clonal expansion was highest in patients with HTLV-1-associated myelopathy and lowest in multiple sclerosis, where it fell below the level seen in healthy controls. Because no CDR3 amino acid sequences were shared across subjects by expanded clones, private repertoires were suggested in all groups.

Preparation of the unsorted libraries drew on 2 million PBMCs stored at -80 C. This clonotype was seen ten or more times. Its specificity is unknown. The cDNA came from 5'RACE with 10-nucleotide random UMIs. MiXCR, applied by TCRdb to the 5' RACE reads, yields one record per CDR3 protein. The table lists some 50,000 distinct CDR3 sequences, 16% of them singletons. The CDR3 covers 12 residues. In germline, CDR1 is SGHVS, CDR2 FNYEAQ. V was pared by 4 bases and J by 9 bases, with 9 bases between. Sequences were obtained from PBMCs. This TCR was sampled from a man between 60 and 75 years old in good health. J is TRBJ2-2 and V is TRBV7-6; D call uncertain. Here the CDR3 reads CASSSSRRELFF. The CDR3 DNA reads as TGTGCCAGCAGCTCTAGTAGAAGGGAGCTGTTTTTT. Drawing the rest from reference TRBV7-6 and TRBJ2-2, the complete variable domain is GAGVSQSPRYKVTKRGQDVALRCDPISGHVSLYWYRQALGQGPEFLTYFNYEAQQDKSGLPNDRFSAERPEGSISTLTIQRTEQRDSAMYRCASSSSRRELFFGEGSRLTVL.